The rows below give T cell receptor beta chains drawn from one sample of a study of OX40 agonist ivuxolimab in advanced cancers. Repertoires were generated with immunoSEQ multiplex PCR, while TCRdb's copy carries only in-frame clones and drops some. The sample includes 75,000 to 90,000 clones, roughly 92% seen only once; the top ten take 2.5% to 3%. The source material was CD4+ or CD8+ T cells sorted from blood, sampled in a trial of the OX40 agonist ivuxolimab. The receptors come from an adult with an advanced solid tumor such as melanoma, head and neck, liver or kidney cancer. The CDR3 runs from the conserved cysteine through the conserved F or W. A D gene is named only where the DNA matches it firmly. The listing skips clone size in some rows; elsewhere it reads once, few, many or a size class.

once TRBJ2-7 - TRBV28 TGTGCCAGCAGTTTAGCCGGAACCTACGAGCAGTACTTC CASSLAGTYEQYF
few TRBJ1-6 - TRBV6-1 TGTGCCAGCAGTGAGTTACAGGGAGATTCACCCCTCCACTTT CASSELQGDSPLHF
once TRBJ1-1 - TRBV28 TGTGCCAGCAGTTCCCGAAAAAACGCGGGCCGAACTGAAGCTTTCTTT CASSSRKNAGRTEAFF
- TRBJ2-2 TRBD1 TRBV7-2 TGTGCCAGCAGCCGACAGGGGGCAGGGGACACCGGGGAGCTGTTTTTT CASSRQGAGDTGELFF
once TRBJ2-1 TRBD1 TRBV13 TGTGCCAGCAGCTTTTTCTTCCAGGGACAGGGGGGAAATGAGCAGTTCTTC CASSFFFQGQGGNEQFF
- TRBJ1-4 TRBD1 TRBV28 TGTGCCAGCAGCTCAACAGGGGTGCGTGAAAAACTGTTTTTT CASSSTGVREKLFF
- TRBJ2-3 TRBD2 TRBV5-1 TGCGCCAGCAGCCGACTAGCGGGGAGCACAGATACGCAGTATTTT CASSRLAGSTDTQYF
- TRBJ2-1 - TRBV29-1 TGCAGCGTCGCCACGCAGACTCCTTACAATGAGCAGTTCTTC CSVATQTPYNEQFF
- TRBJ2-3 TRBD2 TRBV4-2 TGTGCCAGCAGCCAACAGCCAGCGGGGGTCACAGATACGCAGTATTTT CASSQQPAGVTDTQYF
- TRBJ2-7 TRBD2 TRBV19 TGTGCCAGTAGAGGCAGGCGGGAGTCTCCGTCCTACGAGCAGTACTTC CASRGRRESPSYEQYF
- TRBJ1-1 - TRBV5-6 TGTGCCAGCAGCTTTCGTCCCATGAGGGACACTGAAGCTTTCTTT CASSFRPMRDTEAFF
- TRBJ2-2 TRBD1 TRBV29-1 TGCAGCGTTACTTGGGACAGGGGAAACACCGGGGAGCTGTTTTTT CSVTWDRGNTGELFF
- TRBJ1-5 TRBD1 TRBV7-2 TGTGCCAGCAGCTTGGTTGGGACAGGGGGGAATCAGCCCCAGCATTTT CASSLVGTGGNQPQHF
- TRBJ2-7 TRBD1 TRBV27 TGTGCCAGCAGTAGGGGGCTCAGTAGGACAGCTTACGAGCAGTACTTC CASSRGLSRTAYEQYF
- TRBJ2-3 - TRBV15 TGTGCCACCAGCAGAGTAGGTGGAAGGGATACGCAGTATTTT CATSRVGGRDTQYF
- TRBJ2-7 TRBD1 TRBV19 TGTGCCAGTAGTACCACGGGACAGGGGTCCTACGAGCAGTACTTC CASSTTGQGSYEQYF
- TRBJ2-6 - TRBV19 TGTGCCAGTAGGAGCCGTCGGACCGGGGCCAACGTCCTGACTTTC CASRSRRTGANVLTF
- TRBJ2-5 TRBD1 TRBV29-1 TGCAGCGTGGGGACAGACGGGCAAGAGACCCAGTACTTC CSVGTDGQETQYF
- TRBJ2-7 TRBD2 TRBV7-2 TGTGCCAGCAGCTCCCGTCGGGAGGACTACGAGCAGTACTTC CASSSRREDYEQYF
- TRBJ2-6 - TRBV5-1 TGCGCCAGCAGTCCCGAGGGGGCCAACGTCCTGACTTTC CASSPEGANVLTF
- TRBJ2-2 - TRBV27 TGTGCCAGCAGTTTATTGGCTAGCTTGGCCGGGGAGCTGTTTTTT CASSLLASLAGELFF
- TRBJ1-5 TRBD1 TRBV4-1 TGCGCCAGCAGGAAAACAGGGGTTGACAATCAGCCCCAGCATTTT CASRKTGVDNQPQHF
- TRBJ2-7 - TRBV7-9 TGTGCCAGCAGCTTAGCTGGTGCCTACGAGCAGTACTTC CASSLAGAYEQYF
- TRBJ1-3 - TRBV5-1 TGCGCCAGCAGCTTGGGGGGTGACACCATATATTTT CASSLGGDTIYF
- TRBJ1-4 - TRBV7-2 TGTGCCAGCAGCCGTAGTACAACTAATGAAAAACTGTTTTTT CASSRSTTNEKLFF
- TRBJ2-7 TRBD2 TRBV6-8 TGTGCCAGCATCACCGGGCTAGCGGGAAACGAGCAGTACTTC CASITGLAGNEQYF
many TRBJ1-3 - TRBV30 TGTGCCTGGTCGGTAGGTCTTGGAAACACCATATATTTT CAWSVGLGNTIYF
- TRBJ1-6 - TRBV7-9 TGTGCCAGCAGTCTGGGGGTGGATTCACCCCTCCACTTT CASSLGVDSPLHF
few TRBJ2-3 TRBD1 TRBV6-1 TGTGCCAGCATTCTGACAGGGGATCCCACAGATACGCAGTATTTT CASILTGDPTDTQYF
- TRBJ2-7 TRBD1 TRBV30 TGTGCCTGGAGCGCAGGACAGGGATCCTACGAGCAGTACTTC CAWSAGQGSYEQYF
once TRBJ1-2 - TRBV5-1 TGCGCCAGCACCCCGGCAGGGGAAGCTGGCTACACCTTC CASTPAGEAGYTF
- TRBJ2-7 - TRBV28 TGTGCCAGCAGTTCTTCAGGCAGCGGACTCCGGGCCGAGCAGTACTTC CASSSSGSGLRAEQYF
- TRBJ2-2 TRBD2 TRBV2 TGTGCCAGCCTCAAACCATATAGCGGGGGGAACACCGGGGAGCTGTTTTTT CASLKPYSGGNTGELFF
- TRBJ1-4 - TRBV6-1 TGTGCCAGCAGTGAAGCGACAGCAACTAATGAAAAACTGTTTTTT CASSEATATNEKLFF
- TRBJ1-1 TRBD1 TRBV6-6 TGTGCCAGCAGCGACGGACAGGGGAGGCCTGAAGCTTTCTTT CASSDGQGRPEAFF
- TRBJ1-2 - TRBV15 TGTGCCACCAGCAGCATAACAGGTTCCTATGGCTACACCTTC CATSSITGSYGYTF
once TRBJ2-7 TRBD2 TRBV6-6 TGTGCCAGCTCACGGACTAGCGGGGCCTCCTACGAGCAGTACTTC CASSRTSGASYEQYF
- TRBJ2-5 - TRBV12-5 TGTGCTAGTGGTTTTGGGATGGTAATGGGGGAGACCCAGTACTTC CASGFGMVMGETQYF
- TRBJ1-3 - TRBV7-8 TGTGCCAGCACAACCTCGACAGGTTTAGGAGGAAACACCATATATTTT CASTTSTGLGGNTIYF
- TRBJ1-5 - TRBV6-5 TGTGCCACCCCTGTTAATCAGCCCCAGCATTTT CATPVNQPQHF
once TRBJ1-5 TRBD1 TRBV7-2 TGTGCCAGTCGGACAGGGGGCCTGGGCAATCAGCCCCAGCATTTT CASRTGGLGNQPQHF
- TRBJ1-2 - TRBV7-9 TGTGCCAGCAGCTCGGACTCTACTTATGGCTACACCTTC CASSSDSTYGYTF
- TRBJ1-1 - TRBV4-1 TGCGCCAGCAGCCAAGGCCCGGCAGGGGTAGGGAACACTGAAGCTTTCTTT CASSQGPAGVGNTEAFF
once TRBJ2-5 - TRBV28 TGTGCCAGCAGTCGCTATGCCGGGGAGGAGACCCAGTACTTC CASSRYAGEETQYF
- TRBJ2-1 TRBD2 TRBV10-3 TGTGCCATCAGTGAGCTAGCGGGGGATTACAATGAGCAGTTCTTC CAISELAGDYNEQFF
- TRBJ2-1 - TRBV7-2 TGTGCCAGCAGCACCCAGTTACGGGACGGTGGAAATGAGCAGTTCTTC CASSTQLRDGGNEQFF
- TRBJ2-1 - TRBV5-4 TGTGCCAGCAGCCTCGAGGTAACCAACCCGTTCTTC CASSLEVTNPFF
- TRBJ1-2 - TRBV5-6 TGTGCCAGCAGCGGGGGGTGGTATGGCTACACCTTC CASSGGWYGYTF
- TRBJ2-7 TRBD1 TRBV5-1 TGCGCCAGCAGCTTGGAGGGACAGGGAAGCAACGAGCAGTACTTC CASSLEGQGSNEQYF
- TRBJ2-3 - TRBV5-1 TGCGCCAGCAGCTTGGTACAGGGCACCGATACGCAGTATTTT CASSLVQGTDTQYF
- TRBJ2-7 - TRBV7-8 TGTGCCAGCAGCTTCTCGGGGCGCTCCTACGAGCAGTACTTC CASSFSGRSYEQYF
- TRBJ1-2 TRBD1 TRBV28 TGTGCCAGCAGTTTCCGCACAGGGGGCGCGGACTATGGCTACACCTTC CASSFRTGGADYGYTF
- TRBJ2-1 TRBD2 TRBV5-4 TGTGCCAGCAGCCGGGAGGACTCGCCTGGTGAGCAGTTCTTC CASSREDSPGEQFF
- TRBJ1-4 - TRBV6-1 TGTGCCAGCAGTTATGGAGTTGCTAATGAAAAACTGTTTTTT CASSYGVANEKLFF